The sequence of this T cell receptor (beta chain) was determined in a study of T cell changes during pregnancy in multiple sclerosis. The V and J ends lost 6 bases and 1 base, in that order; junction bases with no gene match: 7. The CDR3 loop spans 15 amino acids. Per germline, CDR1 LNHDA and CDR2 SQIVND (reference sequence). Clones were read by immunoSEQ multiplex PCR, and TCRdb kept only the in-frame ones, dropping some. The sample yields fewer than 90,000 clones, less than 95% seen once. This clonotype was obtained from a female donor with multiple sclerosis, enrolled in a pregnancy study. Sequencing used peripheral blood, obtained in the second trimester of pregnancy. This rearrangement joins TRBV19 to TRBJ1-1, with 8 bases fitting TRBD1. CDR3 loop: CASRLAGTGNTEAFF. The CDR3 coding sequence is TGTGCCAGTAGACTAGCCGGGACAGGGAACACTGAAGCTTTCTTT.